The 25 T cell receptor beta chains below all came from one sample that was sequenced in a study of vaccination effects on CD4 cells after COVID-19. Before sequencing, viral peptide pools were used by the ViraFEST assay to expand antigen-specific CD4+ T cells. Culture lasted roughly 9 days before CD4+ T cell isolation. It was two doses of either the BNT162b2 or mRNA-1273 vaccine that participants received. Clones were read by immunoSEQ multiplex PCR, and TCRdb kept only the in-frame ones, dropping some. The sample has more than 25,000 clones, over 80% seen once; the top ten hold 5.8%. These receptors have no identified antigens. The sample consisted of CD4+ T cells from PBMCs cultured with SARS-CoV-2 spike peptides, taken after COVID-19 vaccination. All receptors come from a human donor who received a COVID-19 vaccine. Some clones in this sample may be carry-over from other donors' samples.

The chain uses TRBV18 and TRBJ2-3; D unclear. CDR3 size: 15 residues. Trimming took 1 base from V and 0 from J, leaving 8 bases between them. The germline V gene encodes CDR1 KGHSH and CDR2 LQKENI. The CDR3 sequence is CASSPRLTSTDTQYF. The CDR3 coding sequence is TGTGCCAGCTCACCACGCCTCACTAGCACAGATACGCAGTATTTT.

This clone has a handful of counts. This chain uses TRBV7-2 with TRBJ2-5, with 8 bases matching TRBD2. V was clipped by 1 base and J by 5 bases; unmatched bases: 6. The CDR3 loop spans 15 amino acids. Germline lookup yields CDR1 SGHTA and CDR2 FQGNSA. CDR3 protein: CASSLGSRGVETQYF. For the CDR3, the DNA is TGTGCCAGCAGCTTAGGTTCGCGGGGGGTGGAGACCCAGTACTTC. Supplemented by reference TRBV7-2 and TRBJ2-5, the full variable domain reads GAGVSQSPSNKVTEKGKDVELRCDPISGHTALYWYRQSLGQGLEFLIYFQGNSAPDKSGLPSDRFSAERTGGSVSTLTIQRTQQEDSAVYLCASSLGSRGVETQYFGPGTRLLVL.

This clone was seen once. The chain recombines TRBV5-1 with TRBJ2-2; D is perhaps TRBD1 or TRBD2 (5 bases each). V gave up 4 bases and J gave up 6 bases, with 19 bases separating them. Germline V gives CDR1 SGHRS, CDR2 YFSETQ. The CDR3 runs 16 residues. The CDR3 reads CASSPVGGIKSGELFF. CDR3 DNA: TGCGCCAGCAGCCCGGTTGGGGGAATTAAGTCCGGGGAGCTGTTTTTT.

The V call is TRBV4-3, the J call TRBJ1-6; no definite D call. V lost 4 bases and J 0 bases, leaving 10 bases between the germline ends. The CDR3 sequence is 16 residues long. Germline-derived CDR1 and CDR2 are LGHNA and YSLEER. CDR3 sequence: CASSPGPSSYNSPLHF. CDR3 nucleotides: TGCGCCAGCAGCCCCGGTCCAAGCTCCTATAATTCACCCCTCCACTTT.

The J gene is TRBJ1-5, the V gene TRBV7-8; a weak D match, TRBD1 (5 bases). CDR3 length: 15 amino acids. V shed 5 bases and J shed 0 bases, with 11 bases lying between them. CDR1 is SGHVS, CDR2 FQNEAQ, per germline. DNA for the CDR3: TGTGCCAGCAGCCCCCGGGGCTATAGCAATCAGCCCCAGCATTTT. Its protein is CASSPRGYSNQPQHF. The full variable domain, rest sourced from reference TRBV7-8 and TRBJ1-5, is GAGVSQSPRYKVAKRGQDVALRCDPISGHVSLFWYQQALGQGPEFLTYFQNEAQLDKSGLPSDRFFAERPEGSVSTLKIQRTQQEDSAVYLCASSPRGYSNQPQHFGDGTRLSIL.

In this sample, this clone turned up a few times. Here the CDR3 DNA reads TGTGCCAGCAGCGTGACTCCGGGGGCCGGGGAGCTGTTTTTT. As protein: CASSVTPGAGELFF. The rearrangement joins TRBV9 to TRBJ2-2; a possible D gene is TRBD2 (6 bases). V was cut by 2 bases and J by 6 bases, with 11 bases left in between. Germline CDR1 SGDLS, CDR2 YYNGEE. The CDR3 sequence is 14 residues long.

This clone appeared once. This chain connects TRBV7-2 to TRBJ2-5; a weak D match, TRBD2 (6 bases). Trimming removed 5 bases at V and 1 base at J, with 11 bases between. The CDR3 is 14 residues long. In germline, CDR1 is SGHTA, CDR2 FQGNSA. The chain's CDR3 is CASSPWGVQETQYF. CDR3 in DNA: TGTGCCAGCAGCCCTTGGGGGGTCCAAGAGACCCAGTACTTC.

The chain carries TRBV6-5 and TRBJ2-1; TRBD1 matches at 7 bases. Germline V CDR1 and CDR2: MNHEY, SVGAGI. J lost 3 bases, V lost 2 bases, and 1 base had no gene match. This CDR3 has 14 residues. CDR3 DNA: TGTGCCAGCAGTTACCGGGACAGCTACAATGAGCAGTTCTTC. Its protein is CASSYRDSYNEQFF.

The chain is built from TRBV3-1 (or the pseudogene TRBV3-2) and TRBJ2-5; D call uncertain. The CDR3 totals 12 residues. V lost 1 base and J lost 4, with 4 bases in between. Germline-derived CDR1 and CDR2 are LGHDT and YNNKEL (reference sequence). CDR3 sequence reads: CASSQGRETQYF. The CDR3 nucleotides are TGTGCCAGCAGCCAAGGACGAGAGACCCAGTACTTC.

The chain employs TRBV5-6 and TRBJ2-2, with 9 bases aligning to TRBD1. V shed 4 bases, J shed 2 bases, and the junction held 12 bases outside the gene matches. The CDR3 extends over 18 amino acids. Germline CDR1 SGHDT, CDR2 YYEEEE. The CDR3 sequence is CASSGGQGSTINTGELFF. CDR3 DNA sequence: TGTGCCAGCAGCGGGGGACAGGGTTCCACAATTAACACCGGGGAGCTGTTTTTT.

The J gene is TRBJ2-3, the V gene TRBV18; 9 nucleotides agree with TRBD1. The germline gives CDR1 KGHSH, CDR2 LQKENI. After removal of 2 bases from V and 4 bases from J, the junction contained 10 bases not matched to a gene. This CDR3 is 17 amino acids long. CDR3 amino acids: CASSPADPGQGADTQYF. CDR3 bases: TGTGCCAGCTCACCAGCCGATCCGGGACAGGGCGCAGATACGCAGTATTTT.

V gene TRBV15 combines with J gene TRBJ2-3; D not resolved. The CDR3 is 17 amino acids. Germline CDR1 reads LNHNV; CDR2 reads YYDKDF (reference sequence). Trimming removed 1 base at V and 0 bases at J, with 14 bases between. The CDR3: CATSRGQLISSTDTQYF. The CDR3 bases are TGTGCCACCAGCAGAGGGCAGCTTATTTCTAGCACAGATACGCAGTATTTT.

This chain links TRBV28 with TRBJ1-2, with 10 bases fitting TRBD1. Germline V gene sequence: CDR1 MDHEN, CDR2 SYDVKM. The CDR3 has 15 residues. V was clipped by 7 bases and J by 7 bases; unmatched bases: 12. The CDR3 here is CASNEADRGGVGYTF. The CDR3 nucleotides are TGTGCCAGCAATGAGGCGGACAGGGGGGGTGTTGGCTACACCTTC.

The rearrangement joins TRBV18 to TRBJ2-7, with D possibly called TRBD1 or TRBD2 (5 bases each). The CDR3 length is 13 residues. Germline V gene sequence: CDR1 KGHSH, CDR2 LQKENI. Between the trimmed V and J ends, which lost 3 bases and 2 bases, there was a span of 8 bases. CDR3 protein: CASSPGPAYEQYF. Here the CDR3 DNA reads TGTGCCAGCTCACCGGGACCAGCCTACGAGCAGTACTTC.

The CDR3, as DNA: TGCGCCAGCAGCCAAGGTTTCGGCAGGGTAGGGGAGACCCAGTACTTC. The encoded protein is CASSQGFGRVGETQYF. The rearrangement links TRBV4-3 to TRBJ2-5, with D possibly being TRBD1 (5 bases). In germline, CDR1 is LGHNA, CDR2 YSLEER. Trimming pared 1 base from V and 5 bases from J, leaving 17 bases between. The CDR3 covers 16 residues.

This clone was seen once. The rearrangement uses TRBV29-1 and TRBJ1-2; possible D gene TRBD1, 6 bases. The CDR3 consists of 14 residues. Trimming took off 3 bases at V and 4 bases at J, with 15 bases between the two ends. The germline V gene encodes CDR1 SQVTM and CDR2 ANQGSEA. The CDR3 nucleotides are TGCAGCGTTGACGGGCAGGGGTTCACCTATGGCTACACCTTC. Translated: CSVDGQGFTYGYTF.

This chain links TRBV2 with TRBJ2-5; D not resolved. Germline V lookup: CDR1 SNHLY, CDR2 FYNNEI. V dropped 2 bases and J dropped 7 bases, with 8 bases sitting between them. CDR3 size: 12 residues. CDR3 sequence (DNA): TGTGCCAGCAGTGAACTCCTAGGGACCCAGTACTTC. As protein: CASSELLGTQYF.

This chain links TRBV2 with TRBJ2-5; TRBD2 matches at 8 bases. The CDR3 covers 15 residues. Trimming removed 9 bases from V and 1 base from J; junction bases left unmatched: 10. Germline lookup yields CDR1 SNHLY and CDR2 FYNNEI. CDR3 region: CASKLLAGTQETQYF. The CDR3 DNA is TGTGCCAGTAAATTATTAGCGGGGACCCAAGAGACCCAGTACTTC.

The CDR3 spells CASSGQGVRYNEQFF. The CDR3 DNA reads as TGTGCCAGCAGTGGACAGGGAGTACGGTACAATGAGCAGTTCTTC. J is TRBJ2-1 and V is TRBV25-1; 7 bases are shared with TRBD1. This CDR3 region has 15 residues. The germline V gene has CDR1 MGHDK and CDR2 SYGVNS. V trimming: 4 bases; J trimming: 4 bases; junction bases outside the gene matches: 7.

V gene TRBV30 combines with J gene TRBJ2-2; 8 bases map to TRBD2. V shed 2 bases and J 1 base; nucleotides not matched to a gene: 3. Per the germline V gene, CDR1 is GTSNPN and CDR2 is SVGIG (reference sequence). The CDR3 has 15 residues. The CDR3 protein is CAWSRLAGNTGELFF. The CDR3 coding sequence is TGTGCCTGGAGTAGGCTAGCGGGGAACACCGGGGAGCTGTTTTTT.

The V call is TRBV19, the J call TRBJ1-5; 9 positions agree with TRBD1. Germline V gene data show CDR1 as LNHDA and CDR2 as SQIVND (reference sequence). The CDR3 runs 15 residues. V trimming: 5 bases; J trimming: 4 bases; junction bases outside the gene matches: 6. CDR3 region: CASSSRQGVNQPQHF. The CDR3 nucleotides read TGTGCCAGTAGTTCGCGACAGGGGGTAAATCAGCCCCAGCATTTT.

The chain has TRBV5-1 and TRBJ2-2, with no clear D. Trimming removed 0 bases at V and 5 bases at J, with 5 bases between. Germline CDR1 is SGHRS and CDR2 is YFSETQ. The CDR3 extends over 13 amino acids. The CDR3 here is CASSLGRTGELFF. The CDR3, as DNA: TGCGCCAGCAGCTTGGGCCGGACCGGGGAGCTGTTTTTT. The full variable domain, with the rest looked up from reference TRBV5-1 and TRBJ2-2, is KAGVTQTPRYLIKTRGQQVTLSCSPISGHRSVSWYQQTPGQGLQFLFEYFSETQRNKGNFPGRFSGRQFSNSRSEMNVSTLELGDSALYLCASSLGRTGELFFGEGSRLTVL.

In nucleotides, the CDR3 is TGCGCCAGCAGCACGGGACAGGGATATGAGCAGTTCTTC. It codes for CASSTGQGYEQFF. The rearrangement links TRBV5-1 to TRBJ2-1; 9 bases are shared with TRBD1. The CDR3 loop spans 13 amino acids. V lost 4 bases to trimming and J lost 8 bases; unmatched junction nucleotides: 4. Germline CDR1 reads SGHRS; CDR2 reads YFSETQ.

This clone was counted a few times. This chain joins TRBV5-4 and TRBJ2-7; 10 bases agree with TRBD1. The trim removed 3 bases at V and 3 bases at J, leaving 6 bases unmatched. The CDR3 is 15 residues long. Per the germline V gene, CDR1 is SGHNT and CDR2 is YYREEE (reference sequence). The CDR3 DNA follows: TGTGCCAGCAGCTCTTGGACAGGGGGTAACTACGAGCAGTACGTC. It translates to CASSSWTGGNYEQYV.

This chain links TRBV5-1 with TRBJ1-2; 11 bases match TRBD1. Germline loops: CDR1 SGHRS, CDR2 YFSETQ. The CDR3 contains 16 residues. Trimming at V came to 3 bases and at J to 2 bases, leaving 6 bases not matched to a gene. The CDR3 DNA follows: TGCGCCAGCAGCTATGATAGGACAGGGGGCAACTATGGCTACACCTTC. It specifies CASSYDRTGGNYGYTF.